These T cell receptor beta chains were read from a single sample in a study of blood T cell repertoires in COVID-19. TCRdb keeps only in-frame clones here, not all; method: immunoSEQ multiplex PCR. The data contain approximately 93,000 clones, more than 70% of them singletons. The sample was peripheral blood. Receptors were obtained from a man aged 55-75 years with acute or convalescent COVID-19. CDR3s include the opening cysteine and the closing phenylalanine or tryptophan. Not all rows give a size; the values are once, few, many and, for expanded clones, a class.

J gene,V gene,clone size,CDR3 protein
TRBJ2-7,TRBV7-3,NA,CASSLWDRDEQYF
TRBJ2-7,TRBV25-1,few,CASTQGQIYEQYF
TRBJ1-1,TRBV3-1/TRBV3-2,NA,CASSQSDRGGTEAFF
TRBJ2-7,TRBV6-5,NA,CASRGTGAAYEQYF
TRBJ1-2,TRBV28,NA,CASSLSGLGGYTF
TRBJ2-1,TRBV29-1,NA,CSVEGGGFGYNEQFF
TRBJ2-1,TRBV29-1,NA,CSVSGGYEQFF
TRBJ2-1,TRBV11-3,NA,CASSLVTSGNNEQFF
TRBJ1-4,TRBV7-9,once,CASNRVEEKLFF
TRBJ2-7,TRBV2,NA,CASLAGINAYEQYF
TRBJ2-5,TRBV27,NA,CASPERSIQGSRKTQYF
TRBJ1-2,TRBV2,NA,CASSTDRNYGYTF
TRBJ2-3,TRBV24-1,once,CATSDSDRGPKYF
TRBJ2-2,TRBV9,NA,CASSAWTGGTGELFF
TRBJ1-4,TRBV28,NA,CASRHGGTGNKLFF
TRBJ2-7,TRBV25-1,NA,CASSELVAAAYEQYF
TRBJ2-5,TRBV3-1/TRBV3-2,NA,CASSGTDGQETQYF
TRBJ2-7,TRBV6-1,NA,CASSAAGLYEQYF
TRBJ1-1,TRBV30,few,CAQGGLGTEAFF
TRBJ1-6,TRBV20-1,NA,CSASDRGIRSPLHF
TRBJ1-5,TRBV24-1,NA,CATSEATGVLNQPQHF
TRBJ2-5,TRBV5-1,NA,CASSLGGTSASYAETQYF
TRBJ2-7,TRBV5-1,NA,CASSLQGSDEQYF